The 23 T cell receptor beta chains given below trace back to one sample, sequenced in a study of T cell responses to AZD1222 COVID-19 vaccine. Method: immunoSEQ multiplex PCR; TCRdb's copy keeps in-frame clones and lacks some. This sample carries more than 110,000 clones, 92% of them seen once, and the ten largest clones take about 5%. Sequencing used peripheral blood, obtained on day 0 of AZD1222 vaccination. These receptors were collected from an adult in good health.

The rearrangement links TRBV9 to TRBJ1-4; TRBD1 matches at 8 bases. The CDR3 is 15 amino acids. CDR1 is SGDLS and CDR2 is YYNGEE in the germline V gene. V lost 3 bases, J lost 5 bases, and 6 bases stayed unmatched. CDR3 protein: CASSASTGVNEKLFF. For the CDR3, the DNA is TGTGCCAGCAGCGCATCGACAGGGGTAAATGAAAAACTGTTTTTT.

The J gene is TRBJ2-7, the V gene TRBV28; D may be TRBD2 (5 bases). Germline V lookup: CDR1 MDHEN, CDR2 SYDVKM. This CDR3 spans 15 amino acids. V shed 4 bases and J shed 0 bases, with 13 bases lying between them. In DNA form, the CDR3 reads TGTGCCAGCAGTTCCCTACTAGAGAGCTCCTACGAGCAGTACTTC. Encoded protein: CASSSLLESSYEQYF.

The chain couples TRBV4-2 to TRBJ1-6; 7 positions agree with TRBD1. From germline, CDR1 is LGHNA and CDR2 YNFKEQ. Trimming took 0 bases from V and 0 from J; bases not matched to a gene: 5. This CDR3 contains 18 residues. CDR3 loop: CASSQDGGDSSYNSPLHF. DNA for the CDR3: TGTGCCAGCAGCCAAGATGGGGGGGACAGCTCCTATAATTCACCCCTCCACTTT.

The chain is built from TRBV2 and TRBJ1-5, with D uncertain. The CDR3 is made up of 15 amino acids. V lost 3 bases and J 0 bases, leaving 9 bases between the germline ends. CDR1 SNHLY and CDR2 FYNNEI come from the germline V gene. CDR3 residues: CASSDQGYSNQPQHF. As DNA, the CDR3 is TGTGCCAGCAGTGATCAAGGGTATAGCAATCAGCCCCAGCATTTT.

V gene TRBV4-1 combines with J gene TRBJ2-1; a possible D gene is TRBD1 (5 bases). CDR3 size: 14 residues. V gave up 3 bases and J gave up 7 bases, with 13 bases separating them. From germline, CDR1 is MGHRA and CDR2 YSYEKL. The CDR3 region has the DNA TGCGCCAGCAGCCACTCAGACCAGGGAAATGAGCAGTTCTTC. It is translated as CASSHSDQGNEQFF.

V gene TRBV25-1 combines with J gene TRBJ2-1; tentative D call: TRBD1 (6 bases). The V gene lost 6 bases and the J gene lost 3 bases, with 15 bases spanning the gap. Germline-derived CDR1 and CDR2 are MGHDK and SYGVNS. This CDR3 is built from 15 residues. CDR3 nucleotides: TGTGCCAGCAGCCTAACAGGGAACTTCTACAATGAGCAGTTCTTC. This codes for CASSLTGNFYNEQFF.

J is TRBJ1-4 and V is TRBV5-6, with TRBD1 identical over 7 bases. The trim removed 2 bases at V and 3 bases at J, leaving 7 bases unmatched. This CDR3 is 16 amino acids long. CDR1 is SGHDT and CDR2 is YYEEEE in the germline V gene. The CDR3 region has the DNA TGTGCCAGCAGCTTTCTCTGGGACAGCCCTAATGAAAAACTGTTTTTT. It encodes CASSFLWDSPNEKLFF.

The chain couples TRBV6-5 to TRBJ2-5; 10 bases line up with TRBD1. The V gene end was trimmed by 6 bases and the J gene end by 2 bases; junction bases not matched to a gene: 3. Germline CDR1 and CDR2: MNHEY and SVGAGI. This CDR3 region has 14 residues. In nucleotides, the CDR3 is TGTGCCAGCAGAGAGGGACAGGGGCAAGAGACCCAGTACTTC. This sequence encodes CASREGQGQETQYF.

V is TRBV12-3 or TRBV12-4 and J is TRBJ2-7; D tentatively fits TRBD1 or TRBD2 (6 bases each). V was cut by 6 bases and J by 3 bases, with 12 bases left in between. The CDR3 is made up of 13 amino acids. The CDR3 coding sequence is TGTGCCAGCAGGACCGAGGGGGGCTACGAGCAGTACTTC. It yields the protein CASRTEGGYEQYF.

The CDR3 loop reads CASSAHQGSSYNEQFF. The CDR3 nucleotides are TGTGCCAGCAGTGCCCATCAGGGGAGCTCCTACAATGAGCAGTTCTTC. The V call is TRBV25-1, the J call TRBJ2-1, with D possibly TRBD1 on 6 matching bases. Germline V gene data show CDR1 as MGHDK and CDR2 as SYGVNS. V lost 4 bases, J lost 0 bases, and 13 bases lay in between. The CDR3 runs to 16 residues.

The chain carries TRBV11-2 and TRBJ2-1, with D perhaps TRBD2 (7 bases). V gave up 7 bases and J gave up 3 bases, with 28 bases separating them. Per the germline V gene, CDR1 is SGHAT and CDR2 is FQNNGV. This CDR3 has 19 amino acids. For the CDR3, the DNA is TGTGCCAGCACCACCGTCCGGAGGGGGGGCCGAGACCACTACAATGAGCAGTTCTTC. This gives the protein CASTTVRRGGRDHYNEQFF.

The genes are TRBV7-9 and TRBJ2-3; D is possibly TRBD1 (5 bases). The germline V gene has CDR1 SEHNR and CDR2 FQNEAQ (reference sequence). V was pared by 6 bases and J by 0 bases, with 19 bases between. This CDR3 is built from 17 residues. The CDR3 is CASSGANAFRSTDTQYF. The CDR3 nucleotides are TGTGCCAGCAGTGGGGCGAACGCCTTTAGAAGCACAGATACGCAGTATTTT.

The chain joins TRBV5-1 to TRBJ2-7; TRBD2 is a possible D gene (7 bases). Trimming left V 3 bases short and J 2 bases short, with 12 bases between. Looked up from germline, CDR1 is SGHRS and CDR2 is YFSETQ. The CDR3 length is 14 residues. CDR3 nucleotide sequence: TGCGCCAGCAGCTGGGGGGGCAGTGCCTACGAGCAGTACTTC. Translated, it gives CASSWGGSAYEQYF. The full variable domain, in which reference TRBV5-1 and TRBJ2-7 provide the parts outside the CDR3, is KAGVTQTPRYLIKTRGQQVTLSCSPISGHRSVSWYQQTPGQGLQFLFEYFSETQRNKGNFPGRFSGRQFSNSRSEMNVSTLELGDSALYLCASSWGGSAYEQYFGPGTRLTVT.

The gene calls are TRBV2 and TRBJ2-5; 9 bases align to TRBD2. This CDR3 has 14 amino acids. Germline assignment: CDR1 SNHLY and CDR2 FYNNEI. Trimming at V came to 8 bases and at J to 7 bases, leaving 11 bases not matched to a gene. The CDR3 loop is CASGEAGGLRTQYF. CDR3 nucleotide sequence: TGTGCCAGCGGAGAAGCGGGGGGTTTAAGGACCCAGTACTTC.

V gene TRBV7-9 combines with J gene TRBJ1-5; D may be TRBD1 (6 bases). The CDR3 sequence is 12 residues long. V gave up 5 bases and J gave up 4 bases, with 6 bases separating them. Germline V gene lookup returns CDR1 SEHNR and CDR2 FQNEAQ (reference sequence). The CDR3: CASSQGNQPQHF. In DNA, the CDR3 is TGTGCCAGCAGCCAGGGGAATCAGCCCCAGCATTTT.

This sequence joins TRBV29-1 and TRBJ1-2, with 11 nucleotides matching TRBD1. The J segment lost 7 bases and the V segment lost 0 bases, leaving 4 bases of the junction unmatched. The CDR3 totals 14 residues. CDR1 and CDR2 from the germline V gene are SQVTM and ANQGSEA. CDR3 amino acids: CSVEDIGQGAGYTF. For the CDR3, the DNA is TGCAGCGTTGAAGATATAGGACAGGGGGCTGGCTACACCTTC.

This chain connects TRBV6-5 to TRBJ1-2, with a weak D call TRBD1 (6 bases). Germline CDR1 is MNHEY and CDR2 is SVGAGI. There are 15 residues in the CDR3. The ends were cut back, 0 bases at V and 1 base at J, with 9 bases in the middle. CDR3 DNA sequence: TGTGCCAGCAGTTACTCTGAGGGGGGTAACTATGGCTACACCTTC. Its protein product is CASSYSEGGNYGYTF.

This chain's CDR3 is CASSYDSTYQPQHF. CDR3 DNA: TGTGCCAGCAGCTACGACAGCACTTATCAGCCCCAGCATTTT. The chain couples TRBV6-5 to TRBJ1-5, with D tentatively TRBD1 (5 bases). Germline V lookup: CDR1 MNHEY, CDR2 SVGAGI. There are 14 residues in the CDR3. The V end lost 6 bases, the J end lost 5 bases, and 14 bases lay between the germline ends.

The CDR3 sequence is CASTRTSGATDTQYF. The CDR3 bases are TGTGCCAGTACTAGGACTAGCGGGGCCACAGATACGCAGTATTTT. The V gene is TRBV19, the J gene TRBJ2-3; 12 bases map to TRBD2. This CDR3 region has 15 residues. V lost 7 bases to trimming and J lost 2 bases; unmatched junction nucleotides: 4. CDR1 is LNHDA, CDR2 SQIVND, per germline (reference sequence).

The V gene is TRBV28, the J gene TRBJ1-1; 9 positions match TRBD1. This CDR3 is 16 amino acids long. Per germline, CDR1 MDHEN and CDR2 SYDVKM. V was pared by 3 bases and J by 0 bases, with 5 bases of the junction left unmatched. The CDR3 DNA sequence: TGTGCCAGCAGTTTGGACAGGGGACTCATGAACACTGAAGCTTTCTTT. Protein sequence: CASSLDRGLMNTEAFF.

The CDR3 spells CASSLALDRRDEAFF. For the CDR3, the DNA is TGTGCCAGCAGCTTGGCCTTGGACAGGAGAGATGAAGCTTTCTTT. The chain uses TRBV5-8 and TRBJ1-1, with 7 bases that match TRBD1. The CDR3 totals 15 residues. J gave up 7 bases and V 0 bases, and 9 bases lay outside the gene matches. Germline values: CDR1 SGHTS, CDR2 YDEGEE.

This chain joins TRBV29-1 and TRBJ2-1; no definite D call. Germline CDR1 is SQVTM and CDR2 is ANQGSEA. This CDR3 is built from 14 residues. V lost 7 bases and J lost 4, with 17 bases in between. Here the CDR3 reads CSADRVGSYNEQFF. The CDR3 coding sequence is TGCAGCGCCGATCGGGTCGGCAGTTACAATGAGCAGTTCTTC.

The V call is TRBV6-6, the J call TRBJ1-3; 11 bases agree with TRBD1. Germline V lookup: CDR1 MNHNY, CDR2 SVGAGI (reference sequence). Trimming cost V 5 bases and J 4 bases; bases outside gene matches: 13. The CDR3 sequence is 18 residues long. The CDR3 nucleotides read TGTGCCAGCAGTCGAGATCTTTGGGACAGGGGGTCCGGAAACACCATATATTTT. Its protein product is CASSRDLWDRGSGNTIYF.